Below, 13 T cell receptor beta chains from the same sample are listed, as sequenced in a study of blood T cell repertoires in COVID-19. Repertoires were generated with immunoSEQ multiplex PCR, while TCRdb's copy carries only in-frame clones and drops some. The sample comprises some 200,000 clones, roughly 85% of which are singletons, and 2% to 3% rests with the top ten. Sequenced: peripheral blood. All receptors derive from a woman aged 65 to 85 with COVID-19, enrolled during active disease.

The chain links TRBV11-2 to TRBJ2-1, with 7 bases lining up with TRBD2. After removal of 3 bases from V and 1 base from J, the junction contained 3 bases not matched to a gene. CDR3 length: 15 amino acids. From germline, CDR1 is SGHAT and CDR2 FQNNGV. The CDR3 protein is CASSLAGGSYNEQFF. CDR3 DNA: TGTGCCAGCAGCTTGGCCGGGGGGTCCTACAATGAGCAGTTCTTC.

The CDR3 region is CASSLQGRSTDTQYF. The CDR3, as DNA: TGTGCCAGCAGCCTACAGGGGAGGAGCACAGATACGCAGTATTTT. The chain is built from TRBV6-2 or TRBV6-3 and TRBJ2-3, with D possibly TRBD1 on 7 matching bases. The CDR3 extends over 15 amino acids. Germline CDR1 and CDR2: MNHEY and SVGEGT. V was clipped by 6 bases and J by 0 bases, with 13 bases between them.

The gene calls are TRBV7-3 and TRBJ2-5; 9 nucleotides match TRBD2. V was clipped by 5 bases and J by 5 bases; unmatched bases: 9. The germline CDR1 and CDR2 sequences are SGHTA and FQGTGA. This CDR3 has 15 residues. CDR3: CASSQIAGVGETQYF. In nucleotides, the CDR3 is TGTGCCAGCAGCCAGATAGCGGGAGTAGGCGAGACCCAGTACTTC.

The rearrangement joins TRBV11-1 to TRBJ1-2; TRBD1 aligns across 8 bases. This CDR3 is 16 amino acids long. With 5 bases clipped from V and 6 bases from J, the junction kept 14 bases outside the gene matches. Germline V CDR1 and CDR2: SGHAT, FQDESV (reference sequence). The CDR3 is CASSRLARTGINGYTF. The CDR3 DNA is TGTGCCAGCAGCCGCCTCGCCAGGACAGGGATCAATGGCTACACCTTC.

The V gene is TRBV6-2 or TRBV6-3, the J gene TRBJ1-4; a weak D match, TRBD1 (6 bases). V lost 2 bases to trimming and J lost 4 bases, with 14 bases between them. CDR3 length: 16 residues. Germline lookup yields CDR1 MNHEY and CDR2 SVGEGT. DNA for the CDR3: TGTGCCAGCAGTTACGGACAGAACTCGATTAATGAAAAACTGTTTTTT. Amino acids: CASSYGQNSINEKLFF.

CDR3 amino acids: CASSFRAGSYNEQFF. The CDR3 nucleotides read TGCGCCAGCAGCTTCCGTGCGGGGTCCTACAATGAGCAGTTCTTC. The J gene is TRBJ2-1, the V gene TRBV5-1, with D perhaps TRBD2 (6 bases). The germline gives CDR1 SGHRS, CDR2 YFSETQ. The V and J ends lost 2 bases and 1 base respectively, with 10 bases between them. The CDR3 spans 15 residues.

V usage is TRBV11-2 and J usage is TRBJ2-5; a weak D match, TRBD2 (5 bases). Germline V CDR1 and CDR2: SGHAT, FQNNGV. CDR3 length equals 14 residues. V was shortened by 3 bases and J by 0 bases, with 8 bases between the two germline ends. Here the CDR3 DNA reads TGTGCCAGCAGCTTTCTCGGGGACCAAGAGACCCAGTACTTC. Encoded protein: CASSFLGDQETQYF.

The V call is TRBV7-3, the J call TRBJ2-3; no clear D gene. CDR1 is SGHTA and CDR2 is FQGTGA in the germline V gene. The length of the CDR3 is 15 residues. V was trimmed by 5 bases and J by 2 bases, leaving 14 bases between them. DNA for the CDR3: TGTGCCAGCAGCCCCCCCCTATCTCACACAGATACGCAGTATTTT. It encodes CASSPPLSHTDTQYF.

V and J are TRBV10-3 and TRBJ2-3; 10 bases are a match to TRBD1. The germline V gene encodes CDR1 ENHRY and CDR2 SYGVKD. J gave up 0 bases and V 5 bases, and 2 bases lay outside the gene matches. The CDR3 has 15 amino acids. DNA of the CDR3: TGTGCCATCAGTATGGACAGGGGGAGCACAGATACGCAGTATTTT. This codes for CAISMDRGSTDTQYF.

This chain links TRBV19 with TRBJ2-7, with 7 bases aligning to TRBD2. This CDR3 region has 15 residues. Germline lookup yields CDR1 LNHDA and CDR2 SQIVND (reference sequence). V shed 3 bases and J 6 bases; nucleotides not matched to a gene: 11. CDR3 nucleotides: TGTGCCAGTAGTATCGAGGGACTAACCTCGGGCGAGCAGTACTTC. Translation: CASSIEGLTSGEQYF.

The V gene is TRBV27, the J gene TRBJ1-2; 7 bases fit TRBD1. Trimming removed 6 bases from V and 6 bases from J; junction bases left unmatched: 7. CDR3 length: 13 residues. From germline, CDR1 is MNHEY and CDR2 SMNVEV (reference sequence). CDR3 amino acids: CASSHDRADGYTF. CDR3 bases: TGTGCCAGCAGCCACGACAGGGCGGATGGCTACACCTTC.

The rearrangement joins TRBV19 to TRBJ2-1; 11 bases line up with TRBD1. The CDR3 consists of 14 residues. V lost 6 bases and J lost 8; bases outside the gene matches: 6. The germline V gene encodes CDR1 LNHDA and CDR2 SQIVND (reference sequence). In DNA, the CDR3 is TGTGCCAGTAGCTACGGGACAGGGGGGTATGAGCAGTTCTTC. Translating gives CASSYGTGGYEQFF.

The rearrangement links TRBV11-2 to TRBJ1-1; tentatively, D is TRBD1 (5 bases). Trimming took 4 bases from V and 4 from J, leaving 16 bases between them. CDR3 length: 15 amino acids. Germline V CDR1 and CDR2: SGHAT, FQNNGV. The CDR3 is CASSSLGLKSTEAFF. The CDR3 bases are TGTGCCAGCAGCTCACTGGGACTGAAGAGCACTGAAGCTTTCTTT.